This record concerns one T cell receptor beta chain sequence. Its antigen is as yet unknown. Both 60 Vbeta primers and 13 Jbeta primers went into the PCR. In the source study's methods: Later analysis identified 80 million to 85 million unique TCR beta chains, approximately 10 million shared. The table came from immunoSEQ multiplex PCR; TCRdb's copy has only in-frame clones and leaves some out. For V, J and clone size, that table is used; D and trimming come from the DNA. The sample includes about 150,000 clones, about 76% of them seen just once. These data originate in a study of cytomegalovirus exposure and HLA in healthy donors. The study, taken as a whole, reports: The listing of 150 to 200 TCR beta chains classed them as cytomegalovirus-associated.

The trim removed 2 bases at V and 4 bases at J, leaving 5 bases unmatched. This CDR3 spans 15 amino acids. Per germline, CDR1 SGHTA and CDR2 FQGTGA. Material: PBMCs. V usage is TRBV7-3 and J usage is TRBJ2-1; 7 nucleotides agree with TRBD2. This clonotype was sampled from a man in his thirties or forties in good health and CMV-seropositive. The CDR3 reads CASSLGRERYNEQFF. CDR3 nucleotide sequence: TGTGCCAGCAGCTTAGGGCGGGAGAGGTACAATGAGCAGTTCTTC. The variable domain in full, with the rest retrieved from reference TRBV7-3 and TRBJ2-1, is GAGVSQTPSNKVTEKGKYVELRCDPISGHTALYWYRQSLGQGPEFLIYFQGTGAADDSGLPNDRFFAVRPEGSVSTLKIQRTERGDSAVYLCASSLGRERYNEQFFGPGTRLTVL.